Each of the 18 T cell receptor beta chains below was sequenced from the same sample in a study of chemoradiotherapy in HPV16-positive cancers. TCRdb keeps only in-frame clones here, not all; method: immunoSEQ multiplex PCR. The table lists roughly 9,000 clones, approximately 71% of them singletons. Sampling was done from a patient who underwent chemoradiotherapy. These receptors all stem from a human donor with HPV-associated anogenital cancer.

This chain connects TRBV27 to TRBJ1-1; TRBD1 is a possible D gene (5 bases). The CDR3 extends over 14 amino acids. V was trimmed by 0 bases and J by 4 bases, leaving 9 bases between them. Germline-derived CDR1 and CDR2 are MNHEY and SMNVEV (reference sequence). The CDR3 is CASSLSFGGTEAFF. The CDR3 coding sequence is TGTGCCAGCAGTTTATCGTTTGGGGGCACTGAAGCTTTCTTT.

The J gene is TRBJ2-3, the V gene TRBV6-1; a possible D gene is TRBD2 (6 bases). The germline V and J ends were trimmed by 6 bases and 0 bases, with 10 bases remaining between them. CDR1 is MNHNS, CDR2 SASEGT, per germline. CDR3 length: 14 amino acids. CDR3 in DNA: TGTGCCAGCAGGCGGGACGCGAGCACAGATACGCAGTATTTT. Protein sequence: CASRRDASTDTQYF.

This clone has a single count. The chain links TRBV18 to TRBJ2-1; 9 positions match TRBD1. The germline gives CDR1 KGHSH, CDR2 LQKENI. The V and J ends lost 1 base and 4 bases, in that order; junction bases with no gene match: 5. The CDR3 loop spans 16 amino acids. DNA of the CDR3: TGTGCCAGCTCACCACGGAAACAGGGGGCTTACAATGAGCAGTTCTTC. Amino acid sequence: CASSPRKQGAYNEQFF.

The chain carries TRBV30 and TRBJ1-4; 9 nucleotides line up with TRBD1. V lost 0 bases to trimming and J lost 8 bases; unmatched junction nucleotides: 10. The CDR3 runs 16 residues. CDR1 and CDR2 from the germline V gene are GTSNPN and SVGIG (reference sequence). CDR3 nucleotides: TGTGCCTGGAGTGTTGGGCTGACAGGGGGTATGGAAAAACTGTTTTTT. It encodes CAWSVGLTGGMEKLFF.

The chain joins TRBV7-8 to TRBJ1-3, with TRBD1 identical over 7 bases. The CDR3 spans 15 residues. The V segment lost 5 bases and the J segment 0 bases; nucleotides outside the gene matches: 4. Per the germline V gene, CDR1 is SGHVS and CDR2 is FQNEAQ. CDR3 in amino acids: CASSPGGSSGNTIYF. DNA of the CDR3: TGTGCCAGCAGCCCAGGGGGGAGCTCTGGAAACACCATATATTTT.

The rearrangement joins TRBV19 to TRBJ2-5; 9 bases align to TRBD1. Germline values: CDR1 LNHDA, CDR2 SQIVND (reference sequence). There are 14 residues in the CDR3. The J segment lost 5 bases and the V segment lost 6 bases, leaving 7 bases of the junction unmatched. The CDR3 here is CASRRTGGSETQYF. CDR3 DNA sequence: TGTGCCAGTAGGCGAACAGGGGGCTCGGAGACCCAGTACTTC.

This rearrangement joins TRBV30 to TRBJ1-2; possible D gene TRBD1, 5 bases. V was cut by 5 bases and J by 8 bases, with 15 bases left in between. CDR3 length equals 12 residues. The germline V gene encodes CDR1 GTSNPN and CDR2 SVGIG (reference sequence). The CDR3 DNA sequence: TGTGCCTGGTCTTGGGGGTCCAAAGGCTACACCTTC. Amino acids: CAWSWGSKGYTF. Using reference TRBV30 and TRBJ1-2 for the parts outside the CDR3, the full variable domain is SQTIHQWPATLVQPVGSPLSLECTVEGTSNPNLYWYRQAAGRGLQLLFYSVGIGQISSEVPQNLSASRPQDRQFILSSKKLLLSDSGFYLCAWSWGSKGYTFGSGTRLTVV.

This sequence joins TRBV4-1 and TRBJ2-1; maybe TRBD2 (6 bases). CDR3 length equals 17 residues. CDR1 is MGHRA and CDR2 is YSYEKL in the germline V gene. V was shortened by 1 base and J by 9 bases, with 22 bases between the two germline ends. CDR3 in amino acids: CASSQVGGRYLFGEQFF. CDR3 nucleotides: TGCGCCAGCAGCCAAGTGGGAGGCCGGTATTTGTTCGGTGAGCAGTTCTTC.

The chain couples TRBV18 to TRBJ2-3; tentatively, D is TRBD2 (6 bases). The CDR3 has 17 residues. Trimming took 0 bases from V and 1 from J, leaving 14 bases between them. Germline V lookup: CDR1 KGHSH, CDR2 LQKENI. The DNA of the CDR3 is TGTGCCAGCTCACCACCGGGGAGGAGTTGGGGCACAGATACGCAGTATTTT. Translating gives CASSPPGRSWGTDTQYF.

The chain couples TRBV2 to TRBJ2-5, with D tentatively TRBD1 (5 bases). Trimming took 11 bases from V and 4 from J, leaving 11 bases between them. The CDR3 is made up of 11 amino acids. Looked up from germline, CDR1 is SNHLY and CDR2 is FYNNEI. CDR3 protein: CAQAQGETQYF. CDR3 nucleotides: TGTGCCCAGGCGCAGGGAGAGACCCAGTACTTC.

The chain links TRBV4-1 to TRBJ2-6; D might be TRBD1 (5 bases). The CDR3 spans 16 residues. CDR1 is MGHRA, CDR2 YSYEKL, per germline. Between the trimmed V and J ends, which lost 0 bases and 0 bases, there was a span of 6 bases. The CDR3 reads CASSQERGSGANVLTF. The CDR3 DNA reads as TGCGCCAGCAGCCAAGAAAGGGGCTCTGGGGCCAACGTCCTGACTTTC.

The genes are TRBV6-1 and TRBJ2-3, with 10 bases lining up with TRBD2. The CDR3 runs 15 residues. Trimming cost V 7 bases and J 2 bases; bases outside gene matches: 6. Germline V gene lookup returns CDR1 MNHNS and CDR2 SASEGT. DNA for the CDR3: TGTGCCAGCACCCGGACTAGCGGCATCACAGATACGCAGTATTTT. Protein: CASTRTSGITDTQYF.

This chain joins TRBV29-1 and TRBJ2-3; no firm D call. CDR1 SQVTM and CDR2 ANQGSEA come from the germline V gene. The V end lost 5 bases, the J end lost 6 bases, and 6 bases lay between the germline ends. The CDR3 sequence is 10 residues long. CDR3 nucleotides: TGCAGCGTTCGGGCCGATACGCAGTATTTT. Translating it yields CSVRADTQYF.

The chain has TRBV30 and TRBJ2-1; 8 bases are a match to TRBD2. Germline V CDR1 and CDR2: GTSNPN, SVGIG (reference sequence). The CDR3 has 15 residues. J lost 9 bases, V lost 2 bases, and 12 bases had no gene match. CDR3 amino acids: CAWSWTSLRRGEQFF. CDR3 sequence (DNA): TGTGCCTGGAGTTGGACTAGCCTACGCAGGGGTGAGCAGTTCTTC.

The chain uses TRBV2 and TRBJ2-7; the match to TRBD2 covers 8 bases. Germline CDR1 SNHLY, CDR2 FYNNEI. V shed 6 bases and J 3 bases; nucleotides not matched to a gene: 1. The CDR3 is 12 amino acids. The CDR3 reads CASRGTSYEQYF. The CDR3 DNA reads as TGTGCCAGCAGGGGGACTAGCTACGAGCAGTACTTC.

V and J are TRBV11-2 and TRBJ2-7; D uncertain. Looked up from germline, CDR1 is SGHAT and CDR2 is FQNNGV. The germline V and J ends were trimmed by 4 bases and 3 bases, with 4 bases remaining between them. The CDR3 runs to 11 residues. The CDR3: CASSSGYEQYF. As DNA, the CDR3 is TGTGCCAGCAGCTCCGGCTACGAGCAGTACTTC.

The genes are TRBV5-1 and TRBJ2-1; 9 positions agree with TRBD1. The CDR3 contains 15 residues. Germline V gene sequence: CDR1 SGHRS, CDR2 YFSETQ. With 2 bases clipped from V and 6 bases from J, the junction kept 6 bases outside the gene matches. The CDR3 DNA reads as TGCGCCAGCAGCTTCCGACAGGGGGGGAGCAATGAGCAGTTCTTC. Its protein product is CASSFRQGGSNEQFF.

The chain links TRBV5-4 to TRBJ2-3, with 11 bases lining up with TRBD2. The CDR3 covers 15 residues. V lost 7 bases, J lost 8 bases, and 12 bases stayed unmatched. Germline V lookup: CDR1 SGHNT, CDR2 YYREEE (reference sequence). The CDR3 DNA is TGTGCCAGCCACTATAGCGGGGGGGCCTTCGGTACGCAGTATTTT. Translation gives CASHYSGGAFGTQYF. The variable domain in full, completed from reference TRBV5-4 and TRBJ2-3, reads ETGVTQSPTHLIKTRGQQVTLRCSSQSGHNTVSWYQQALGQGPQFIFQYYREEENGRGNFPPRFSGLQFPNYSSELNVNALELDDSALYLCASHYSGGAFGTQYFGPGTRLTVL.